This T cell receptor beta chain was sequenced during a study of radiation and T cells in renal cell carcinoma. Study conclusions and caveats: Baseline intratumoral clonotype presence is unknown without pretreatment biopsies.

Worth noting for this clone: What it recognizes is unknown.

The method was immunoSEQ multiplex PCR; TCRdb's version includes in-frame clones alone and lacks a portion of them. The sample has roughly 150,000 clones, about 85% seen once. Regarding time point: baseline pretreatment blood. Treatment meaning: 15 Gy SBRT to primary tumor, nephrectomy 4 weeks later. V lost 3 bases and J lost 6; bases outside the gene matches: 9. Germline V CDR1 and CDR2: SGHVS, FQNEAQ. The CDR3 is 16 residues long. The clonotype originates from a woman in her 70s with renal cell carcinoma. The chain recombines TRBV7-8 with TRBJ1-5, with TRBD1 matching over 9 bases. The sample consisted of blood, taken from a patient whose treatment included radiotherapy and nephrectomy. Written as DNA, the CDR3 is TGTGCCAGCAGCTTCAAGATACAGGGGGCAGGTCAGCCCCAGCATTTT. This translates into CASSFKIQGAGQPQHF.